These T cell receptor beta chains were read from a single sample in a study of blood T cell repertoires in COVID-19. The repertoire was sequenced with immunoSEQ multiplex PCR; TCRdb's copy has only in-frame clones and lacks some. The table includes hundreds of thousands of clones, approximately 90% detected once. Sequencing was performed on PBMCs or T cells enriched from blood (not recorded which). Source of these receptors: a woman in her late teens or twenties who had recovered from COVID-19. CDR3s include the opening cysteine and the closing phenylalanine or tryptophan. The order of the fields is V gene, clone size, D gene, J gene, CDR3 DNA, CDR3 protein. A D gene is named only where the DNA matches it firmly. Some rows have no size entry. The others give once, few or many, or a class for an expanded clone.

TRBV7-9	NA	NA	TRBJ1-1	TGTGCCAGCAGCCCTGACACACTGAACACTGAAGCTTTCTTT	CASSPDTLNTEAFF
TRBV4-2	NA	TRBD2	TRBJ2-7	TGTGCCAGCAGCGGCCTAGCGGGGGGACAGCGGTACTTC	CASSGLAGGQRYF
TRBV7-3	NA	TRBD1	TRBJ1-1	TGTGCCAGCAGCCGATGGACAGGGGTGAACACTGAAGCTTTCTTT	CASSRWTGVNTEAFF
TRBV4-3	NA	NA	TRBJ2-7	TGCGCCAGCAGCCAAGATGATGGGCAACACTCCTACGAGCAGTACTTC	CASSQDDGQHSYEQYF
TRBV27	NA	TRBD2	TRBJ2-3	TGTGCCAGCAGTTTAGGGACTAGCGGGAACCCCACAGATACGCAGTATTTT	CASSLGTSGNPTDTQYF
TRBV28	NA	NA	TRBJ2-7	TGTGCCAGCAGTCCTCATGGGACTCTAGCCTACGAGCAGTACTTC	CASSPHGTLAYEQYF
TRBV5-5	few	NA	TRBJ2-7	TGTGCCAGCAGCTGGGGGCGCGAGCAGTACTTC	CASSWGREQYF
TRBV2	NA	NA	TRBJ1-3	TGTGCCAGCAGTATATTCCGCTCTGGAAACACCATATATTTT	CASSIFRSGNTIYF
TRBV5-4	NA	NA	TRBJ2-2	TGTGCCAGCAGCTTGGATCTCGGAGGCACCGGGGAGCTGTTTTTT	CASSLDLGGTGELFF
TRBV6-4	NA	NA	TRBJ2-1	TGTGCCAGCAGTGACTCGGGGGAGGCCGACAATGAGCAGTTCTTC	CASSDSGEADNEQFF
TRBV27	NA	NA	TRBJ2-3	TGTGCCAGCAGTTTAGGGAGTGCAGATACGCAGTATTTT	CASSLGSADTQYF
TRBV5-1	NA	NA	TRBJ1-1	TGCGCCAGCAGCTTTAGTGTACAGTCGAACACTGAAGCTTTCTTT	CASSFSVQSNTEAFF
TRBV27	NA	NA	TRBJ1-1	TGTGCCAGCAGACAGAACAACATGAACACTGAAGCTTTCTTT	CASRQNNMNTEAFF
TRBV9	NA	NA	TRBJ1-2	TGTGCCAGCAGCGTAGGAGGGACATATCATGGCTACACCTTC	CASSVGGTYHGYTF
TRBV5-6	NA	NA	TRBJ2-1	TGTGCCAGCAGCTTTAGCGTCTCCTACAATGAGCAGTTCTTC	CASSFSVSYNEQFF
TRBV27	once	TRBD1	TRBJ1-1	TGTGCCAGCAACCGGGACAGGGCTTATGGAACTGAAGCTTTCTTT	CASNRDRAYGTEAFF
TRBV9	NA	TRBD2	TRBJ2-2	TGTGCCAGCAGCGGGACTAGCGGGAGGGCCGGCGGGGAGCTGTTTTTT	CASSGTSGRAGGELFF
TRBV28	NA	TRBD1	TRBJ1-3	TGTGCCAGCAGCAAAATGACAGGGGGCTCTGGAAACACCATATATTTT	CASSKMTGGSGNTIYF
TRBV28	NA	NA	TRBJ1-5	TGTGCCAGCAGACACGGACACCCTCGTAGGCAGCCCCAGCATTTT	CASRHGHPRRQPQHF
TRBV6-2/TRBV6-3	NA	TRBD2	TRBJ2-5	TGTGCCAGCAGTTCCCAGCGGGGGGTGACCCAGTACTTC	CASSSQRGVTQYF
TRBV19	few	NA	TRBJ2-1	TGTGCCAGTAGTATTCGGTCTTACAATGAGCAGTTCTTC	CASSIRSYNEQFF